Below, 14 T cell receptor beta chains from the same sample are listed, as sequenced in a study of T cell responses to AZD1222 COVID-19 vaccine. The table came from immunoSEQ multiplex PCR; TCRdb's copy has only in-frame clones and leaves some out. Among about 96,000 clones, roughly 90% were seen once, and the ten largest hold approximately 25%. The material was peripheral blood, obtained on day 0 of AZD1222 vaccination. These receptors originate from an adult in good health.

J is TRBJ1-1 and V is TRBV12-3 or TRBV12-4; D gene uncertain. Trimming removed 2 bases from V and 6 bases from J, with 7 bases in between. The CDR3 contains 12 residues. The CDR3 region has the DNA TGTGCCAGCAGTTTACAGGCTCCTGAAGCTTTCTTT. It yields the protein CASSLQAPEAFF.

This chain links TRBV11-3 with TRBJ2-5; 9 bases map to TRBD2. Unmatched junction bases numbered 11, after V lost 4 bases and J lost 5 bases. Germline CDR1 is SGHNT and CDR2 is YENEEA. The CDR3 has 16 amino acids. The CDR3 nucleotides read TGTGCCAGCAGCTCCAGCCTTAGCGGGAGCTACGAGACCCAGTACTTC. This encodes CASSSSLSGSYETQYF.

This clone was seen a handful of times. V gene TRBV5-1 combines with J gene TRBJ2-1, with D uncertain. There are 14 residues in the CDR3. Germline V gives CDR1 SGHRS, CDR2 YFSETQ. The V and J ends lost 1 base and 6 bases respectively, with 11 bases between them. In DNA form, the CDR3 reads TGCGCCAGCAGCTTGTCTAGGGTCTCCAATGAGCAGTTCTTC. This gives the protein CASSLSRVSNEQFF.

This chain joins TRBV11-2 and TRBJ2-1, with 7 bases aligning to TRBD2. J lost 5 bases, V lost 1 base, and 5 bases had no gene match. Germline V lookup: CDR1 SGHAT, CDR2 FQNNGV. This CDR3 has 15 residues. The CDR3 nucleotides are TGTGCCAGCAGCTTAGCTGGACTAGTTGACAATGAGCAGTTCTTC. It codes for CASSLAGLVDNEQFF.

The chain uses TRBV6-5 and TRBJ1-2; D remains unclear. Germline CDR1 and CDR2: MNHEY and SVGAGI. This CDR3 spans 14 amino acids. V was trimmed by 7 bases and J by 5 bases, leaving 17 bases between them. CDR3 sequence (DNA): TGTGCCAGCACTCCCCGGGGAGGAGGGTATGGCTACACCTTC. Translation: CASTPRGGGYGYTF.

The chain has TRBV5-4 and TRBJ1-2; D may be TRBD1 (5 bases). This CDR3 contains 14 residues. V was pared by 4 bases and J by 4 bases, with 14 bases between. Germline V gene sequence: CDR1 SGHNT, CDR2 YYREEE (reference sequence). CDR3 DNA: TGTGCCAGCAGCCCTGGGACCTACATCTATGGCTACACCTTC. This encodes CASSPGTYIYGYTF.

The V gene is TRBV7-2, the J gene TRBJ1-1; 11 nucleotides line up with TRBD1. V was clipped by 1 base and J by 8 bases; unmatched bases: 9. Germline CDR1 reads SGHTA; CDR2 reads FQGNSA. The CDR3 spans 16 residues. The CDR3 nucleotides are TGTGCCAGCAGCTTAGGCCGGACAGGGGGCGTTTCGGAAGCTTTCTTT. The encoded protein is CASSLGRTGGVSEAFF.

The V and J genes are TRBV12-3 or TRBV12-4 and TRBJ2-1, with unresolved D. The CDR3 is made up of 12 amino acids. Trimming left V 5 bases short and J 4 bases short, with 6 bases between. The CDR3 DNA reads as TGTGCCAGCAGTACCCCATACAATGAGCAGTTCTTC. This translates into CASSTPYNEQFF.

V usage is TRBV19 and J usage is TRBJ1-5, with D maybe TRBD1 (6 bases). Germline V gene sequence: CDR1 LNHDA, CDR2 SQIVND (reference sequence). The V and J ends lost 3 bases and 7 bases respectively, with 16 bases between them. This CDR3 is 15 amino acids long. CDR3 amino acids: CASSIEQGRGQPQHF. The DNA of the CDR3 is TGTGCCAGTAGTATTGAACAGGGTCGGGGACAGCCCCAGCATTTT.

The chain uses TRBV28 and TRBJ1-4; D may be TRBD1 (6 bases). V was trimmed by 5 bases and J by 1 base, leaving 17 bases between them. CDR3 length: 17 residues. The V gene's germline CDR1 is MDHEN and CDR2 SYDVKM. This chain's CDR3 is CASSLRGRGLTNEKLFF. The CDR3 DNA reads as TGTGCCAGCAGTCTTAGGGGTAGGGGGTTAACTAATGAAAAACTGTTTTTT. The full variable domain, completed using reference TRBV28 and TRBJ1-4, is DVKVTQSSRYLVKRTGEKVFLECVQDMDHENMFWYRQDPGLGLRLIYFSYDVKMKEKGDIPEGYSVSREKKERFSLILESASTNQTSMYLCASSLRGRGLTNEKLFFGSGTQLSVL.

This chain connects TRBV10-3 to TRBJ2-5; TRBD2 aligns across 14 bases. V trimming: 3 bases; J trimming: 5 bases; junction bases outside the gene matches: 2. The CDR3 consists of 15 residues. Per the germline V gene, CDR1 is ENHRY and CDR2 is SYGVKD. Here the CDR3 DNA reads TGTGCCATCAGTGACGGGACTAGCGGGAGTGAGACCCAGTACTTC. Translation: CAISDGTSGSETQYF.

The sample holds one count of this clone. The J gene is TRBJ2-3, the V gene TRBV19; the D gene is possibly TRBD2 (5 bases). This CDR3 is 15 amino acids long. V lost 3 bases and J lost 8, with 18 bases in between. Germline loops: CDR1 LNHDA, CDR2 SQIVND (reference sequence). DNA for the CDR3: TGTGCCAGTAGTATCCCGGGGAGAGGGAGCCCTACGCAGTATTTT. Its protein product is CASSIPGRGSPTQYF.

The chain couples TRBV20-1 to TRBJ2-5; unclear D gene. Germline V gene lookup returns CDR1 DFQATT and CDR2 SNEGSKA (reference sequence). The CDR3 sequence is 11 residues long. Trimming took 7 bases from V and 0 from J, leaving 6 bases between them. CDR3 sequence reads: CSGRDQETQYF. The CDR3 DNA reads TGCAGTGGGAGAGACCAAGAGACCCAGTACTTC.

This chain connects TRBV15 to TRBJ2-5; D is uncertain. V lost 1 base and J lost 2, with 8 bases in between. The CDR3 extends over 14 amino acids. Germline V CDR1 and CDR2: LNHNV, YYDKDF (reference sequence). CDR3 region: CATSRVQQQETQYF. CDR3 bases: TGTGCCACCAGCAGAGTACAGCAACAAGAGACCCAGTACTTC.